This record concerns one T cell receptor beta chain sequence. Sequencing used immunoSEQ multiplex PCR; TCRdb keeps in-frame clones, though not all of them. The repertoire holds about 52,000 clones, 82% seen once, with more than 9% in the top ten. The sample belongs to a study of blood T cell repertoires in COVID-19. V lost 5 bases and J lost 0; bases outside the gene matches: 8. In germline, CDR1 is SGHRS, CDR2 YFSETQ. The CDR3 extends over 16 amino acids. Material for sequencing was peripheral blood. This clonotype originated in a man older than 75 with COVID-19, enrolled during active disease. The gene calls are TRBV5-1 and TRBJ1-1, with TRBD1 identical over 9 bases. CDR3 sequence: CASRPGQGNMNTEAFF. For the CDR3, the DNA is TGCGCCAGCAGACCGGGACAGGGTAACATGAACACTGAAGCTTTCTTT.